The clone carrying this T cell receptor beta chain was counted ten times or more. Its antigen is still unknown. This CDR3 contains 14 residues. Trimming pared 4 bases from V and 8 bases from J, leaving 14 bases between. The V gene's germline CDR1 is LGHNA and CDR2 YNFKEQ. The entry originates in a study of blood T cells in healthy people across ages. Study as a whole: Through template switching, about one barcoded beta molecule was captured per two T cells, as measured in model experiments. Study results and limitations: Diversity figures based on one million T cells were deemed too low.

A second about 7 to 12 cycle PCR used barcoded and J-beta primers. Through a template-switch adaptor with 12 random nucleotides, each cDNA molecule received a tag. TCRdb processed the 5' RACE reads anew with MiXCR; each CDR3 protein has one entry. The profile shows fewer than 800,000 distinct CDR3 sequences, about 34% of them singletons. Each sample had at least 6 million PBMCs isolated. Sequenced material: blood. This chain connects TRBV4-2 to TRBJ1-4; unclear D gene. This clonotype was sampled from a woman of 80 years or more in good health. The CDR3 nucleotides are TGTGCCAGCAGCCTCCCCGAGACGCCAGAAAAACTGTTTTTT. As protein: CASSLPETPEKLFF.